This TCR beta chain originates from a study of CD8 T cells in Susac syndrome. CD8+ and CD4+ T cells were negatively isolated; TEMRA cells were FACS-enriched. V gave up 1 base and J gave up 5 bases, with 18 bases separating them. This CDR3 region has 16 residues. Germline CDR1 is MNHEY and CDR2 is SMNVEV (reference sequence). Random-hexamer reverse transcription was applied to roughly 0.45 to 1 ug RNA. Via MiXCR, TCRdb re-called the immunoSEQ multiplex PCR reads, giving one row per CDR3 protein. The repertoire holds around 190,000 distinct CDR3 sequences, with over 85% as singletons. The sequenced sample was CD4+ T cells from PBMCs. The receptor's source is a human donor in good health. The chain has TRBV27 and TRBJ2-7, with D tentatively TRBD1 or TRBD2 (5 bases each). CDR3 loop: CASSLFRAGIGDEQYF. CDR3 DNA sequence: TGTGCCAGCAGTTTATTTCGAGCAGGGATCGGGGACGAGCAGTACTTC.